The 13 T cell receptor beta chains below were found in one sample sequenced in a study of blood T cells in healthy people across ages. For the second PCR, which ran for roughly 7 to 11 cycles, a sample-barcoded 5' primer and a J-beta primer mix were used. MiXCR, run by TCRdb on the 5' RACE reads, gives a single entry per CDR3 protein. The sample yields 1.2 million to 1.5 million distinct CDR3 sequences, 55% to 75% seen once. The sequencing input was blood. These receptors all come from a man between 18 and 35 years old in good health.

The V call is TRBV20-1, the J call TRBJ1-1, with D possibly TRBD1 on 6 matching bases. Germline V CDR1 and CDR2: DFQATT, SNEGSKA (reference sequence). This CDR3 contains 13 residues. V lost 3 bases and J 5 bases, leaving 13 bases between the germline ends. The CDR3: CSASSQGLTEAFF. CDR3 bases: TGCAGTGCTAGTTCTCAGGGGTTAACTGAAGCTTTCTTT.

This clonotype was seen only a few times. This sequence joins TRBV20-1 and TRBJ1-2; D is uncertain. This CDR3 has 14 amino acids. Germline values: CDR1 DFQATT, CDR2 SNEGSKA (reference sequence). V was trimmed by 0 bases and J by 4 bases, leaving 12 bases between them. As DNA, the CDR3 is TGCAGTGCTAGAGATCGAGAGCGGATCTATGGCTACACCTTC. This sequence encodes CSARDRERIYGYTF.

V is TRBV11-2 and J is TRBJ1-1, with no clear D. Germline CDR1 reads SGHAT; CDR2 reads FQNNGV. V lost 1 base and J 8 bases, leaving 23 bases between the germline ends. The CDR3 sequence is 17 residues long. CDR3 in DNA: TGTGCCAGCAGCTTAGGTCGTCGCTCGGCCATCCGATGGGAAGCTTTCTTT. Protein: CASSLGRRSAIRWEAFF.

This clonotype appeared a few times. The chain has TRBV20-1 and TRBJ2-3; TRBD2 matches 9 bases. CDR3 length equals 13 residues. V dropped 7 bases and J dropped 6; count of bases not matched to a gene: 8. The V gene's germline CDR1 is DFQATT and CDR2 SNEGSKA (reference sequence). The CDR3 DNA reads as TGCAGTGGAGGCGGGAGGGCCGGTGATACGCAGTATTTT. Translation gives CSGGGRAGDTQYF.

The genes are TRBV20-1 and TRBJ2-3, with D possibly matching TRBD1 (5 bases). CDR1 and CDR2 from the germline V gene are DFQATT and SNEGSKA (reference sequence). Trimming cost V 4 bases and J 2 bases, with 16 bases left between them. The CDR3 contains 15 residues. The CDR3 loop reads CSANSGKWDTDTQYF. The CDR3 bases are TGCAGTGCTAACTCAGGGAAATGGGACACAGATACGCAGTATTTT.

There are many counts of this clonotype. V gene TRBV28 combines with J gene TRBJ2-7; D call uncertain. V was pared by 7 bases and J by 2 bases, with 15 bases between. Germline loops: CDR1 MDHEN, CDR2 SYDVKM. The CDR3 length is 14 residues. CDR3 amino acids: CASTSGPPPYEQYF. The CDR3 bases are TGTGCCAGCACCTCCGGGCCACCCCCCTACGAGCAGTACTTC.

The chain has TRBV12-3 or TRBV12-4 and TRBJ2-7; TRBD2 matches 11 bases. Trimming took 7 bases from V and 7 from J; bases not matched to a gene: 9. The CDR3 contains 14 residues. In DNA, the CDR3 is TGTGCCAGCAATAGCGGGGGGGTCTACAATGAGCAGTACTTC. This codes for CASNSGGVYNEQYF.

This clonotype was seen a few times. The V and J genes are TRBV4-2 and TRBJ2-3; D tentatively fits TRBD1 or TRBD2 (5 bases each). Germline V gene lookup returns CDR1 LGHNA and CDR2 YNFKEQ. V lost 0 bases to trimming and J lost 4 bases, with 11 bases between them. The CDR3 consists of 15 residues. DNA for the CDR3: TGTGCCAGCAGCCAAGAAGGATGGGACGCAGATACGCAGTATTTT. This codes for CASSQEGWDADTQYF.

The chain employs TRBV20-1 and TRBJ2-2, with 7 bases fitting TRBD2. Germline V gene lookup returns CDR1 DFQATT and CDR2 SNEGSKA (reference sequence). The V and J ends lost 0 bases and 2 bases, in that order; junction bases with no gene match: 9. The CDR3 is 17 residues long. Here the CDR3 reads CSARDPASGANTGELFF. The CDR3 DNA follows: TGCAGTGCTAGAGATCCGGCGAGCGGGGCCAACACCGGGGAGCTGTTTTTT.

The chain carries TRBV7-2 and TRBJ2-4; TRBD1 or TRBD2 may be the D gene (5 bases each). Looked up from germline, CDR1 is SGHTA and CDR2 is FQGNSA. V lost 5 bases, J lost 13 bases, and 18 bases lay in between. The CDR3 is 13 amino acids. The DNA of the CDR3 is TGTGCCAGCAGCCTGGGACCCAAAAAAGAGCAGTACTTC. This gives the protein CASSLGPKKEQYF.

This clonotype was detected only a few times. The chain uses TRBV7-9 and TRBJ2-1; perhaps D is TRBD1 or TRBD2 (6 bases each). V dropped 2 bases and J dropped 7 bases, with 15 bases sitting between them. Germline CDR1 reads SEHNR; CDR2 reads FQNEAQ (reference sequence). The CDR3 spans 15 residues. CDR3 DNA: TGTGCCAGCAGCTTATTAGGGGGACTTCGAAATGAGCAGTTCTTC. Protein: CASSLLGGLRNEQFF.

This sequence joins TRBV6-5 and TRBJ2-3, with D uncertain. V was cut by 0 bases and J by 4 bases, with 8 bases left in between. The CDR3 is 14 residues long. Germline loops: CDR1 MNHEY, CDR2 SVGAGI. The CDR3 DNA follows: TGTGCCAGCAGTTACTCGAATCTCGCAGATACGCAGTATTTT. It translates to CASSYSNLADTQYF.

This rearrangement joins TRBV28 to TRBJ2-3; 7 bases line up with TRBD1. V lost 11 bases to trimming and J lost 4 bases; unmatched junction nucleotides: 12. This CDR3 spans 14 amino acids. Germline V lookup: CDR1 MDHEN, CDR2 SYDVKM. The CDR3 protein is CAGRTGGPADTQYF. The CDR3 DNA reads TGTGCCGGAAGGACAGGCGGGCCGGCAGATACGCAGTATTTT.